This T cell receptor (beta chain) was identified in a study of blood T cell repertoires in COVID-19. Study context: Specimens from acute and convalescent COVID-19 originated in the United States, Italy and Spain. From T cells, B-cell-depleted T cells, or PBMCs came the material, which was cDNA or gDNA.

Across 24 US areas, participants ranged in age from about 18 to 100 years. Per the original data handling: Counts of nucleated cells, estimated from reference gene primer amplification, were obtained. Profiling relied on immunoSEQ multiplex PCR, and the TCRdb table lists in-frame clones only, not all of them. Clone size and the V and J calls come from that table; the DNA yielded D and trimming. Here the sample spans some 210,000 clones, 65% to 90% being singletons. The TCR was taken from a woman between 45 and 65 years old with acute COVID-19. The sequencing sample was made of PBMCs or T cells enriched from blood (not recorded which).

The CDR3 DNA follows: TGTGCCAGCAGGCGACAGGGGGCGACGAACACTGAAGCTTTCTTT. Translation: CASRRQGATNTEAFF. The V call is TRBV6-5, the J call TRBJ1-1; 10 nucleotides align to TRBD1. This CDR3 has 15 amino acids. V shed 6 bases and J 1 base; nucleotides not matched to a gene: 5. Germline V CDR1 and CDR2: MNHEY, SVGAGI.